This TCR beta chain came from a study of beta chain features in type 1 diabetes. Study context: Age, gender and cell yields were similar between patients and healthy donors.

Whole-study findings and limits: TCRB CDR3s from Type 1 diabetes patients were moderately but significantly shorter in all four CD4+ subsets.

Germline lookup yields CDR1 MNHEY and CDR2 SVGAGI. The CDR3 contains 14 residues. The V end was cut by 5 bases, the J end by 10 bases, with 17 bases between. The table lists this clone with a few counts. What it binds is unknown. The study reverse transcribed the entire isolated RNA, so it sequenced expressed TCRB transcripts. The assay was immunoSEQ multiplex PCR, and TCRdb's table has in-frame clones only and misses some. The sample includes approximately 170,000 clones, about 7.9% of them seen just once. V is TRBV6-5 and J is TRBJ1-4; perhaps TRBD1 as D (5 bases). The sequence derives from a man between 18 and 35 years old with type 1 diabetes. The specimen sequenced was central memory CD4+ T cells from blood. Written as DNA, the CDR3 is TGTGCCAGCAGTAGACAGTCCTTTAGCGGAAAACTGTTTTTT. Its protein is CASSRQSFSGKLFF.